A selection of T cell receptor beta chains follows, all from one sample in a study of shared clonotypes between healthy human individuals. Generated by immunoSEQ multiplex PCR, the TCRdb table keeps only in-frame clones and is missing some. The top ten hold roughly 0.13% of the sample, which has 2 million to 2.5 million clones, about 94% seen once. The material sequenced was naive CD4+ T cells sorted from blood. Receptor source: a young man in good health. Each CDR3 is given with its conserved first and last residue. A D gene is named only where the DNA matches it firmly. The size entry is marked missing in some rows and otherwise reads once, few, many or a size class.

TRBJ2-7,TRBV7-6,.,.,16,CASSPQGGGASYEQYF,TGTGCCAGCAGCCCCCAGGGGGGGGGCGCTTCGTACGAGCAGTACTTC
TRBJ1-5,TRBV27,.,.,13,CASRKTVPSPQHF,TGTGCCAGCAGGAAGACGGTCCCATCGCCCCAGCATTTT
TRBJ1-1,TRBV28,.,.,13,CASSTETGLEAFF,TGTGCCAGCAGTACCGAGACAGGACTCGAAGCTTTCTTT
TRBJ2-5,TRBV4-1,.,.,13,CASSQGAFETQYF,TGCGCCAGCAGCCAGGGGGCCTTCGAGACCCAGTACTTC
TRBJ2-5,TRBV10-3,.,.,13,CAISEWVQETQYF,TGTGCCATCAGTGAATGGGTACAAGAGACCCAGTACTTC
TRBJ2-2,TRBV7-2,once,.,16,CASSLGRGQMSGELFF,TGTGCCAGCAGCTTAGGGCGGGGTCAGATGTCCGGGGAGCTGTTTTTT
TRBJ2-3,TRBV5-4,.,TRBD1,15,CASSSDRLSTDTQYF,TGTGCCAGCAGCTCGGACAGGCTTAGCACAGATACGCAGTATTTT
TRBJ1-2,TRBV4-1,.,TRBD1,13,CASSPEDRASYTF,TGCGCCAGCAGCCCGGAGGACAGGGCGAGCTACACCTTC
TRBJ2-1,TRBV7-3,once,.,15,CASSLSLAASNEQFF,TGTGCCAGCAGCTTAAGCCTAGCCGCTAGCAATGAGCAGTTCTTC
TRBJ1-4,TRBV9,.,.,16,CASSVGLGQTNEKLFF,TGTGCCAGCAGCGTAGGTCTTGGGCAAACTAATGAAAAACTGTTTTTT
TRBJ1-6,TRBV4-1,.,.,16,CASSQPLQPYNSPLHF,TGCGCCAGCAGCCAACCCCTACAGCCCTATAATTCACCCCTCCACTTT
TRBJ2-2,TRBV6-5,once,TRBD1,15,CASSYSGTGAGELFF,TGTGCCAGCAGTTACTCTGGGACAGGCGCCGGGGAGCTGTTTTTT
TRBJ2-5,TRBV30,.,.,11,CAWSEAETQYF,TGTGCCTGGAGTGAGGCAGAGACCCAGTACTTC
TRBJ1-5,TRBV28,.,.,13,CASGRPHNQPQHF,TGTGCCAGCGGGAGGCCCCACAATCAGCCCCAGCATTTT
TRBJ1-2,TRBV27,once,.,14,CASSLNSGPGGYTF,TGTGCCAGCAGTTTAAACTCCGGCCCGGGTGGCTACACCTTC
TRBJ1-1,TRBV18,.,.,14,CASSPRDGNTEAFF,TGTGCCAGCTCACCACGGGATGGGAACACTGAAGCTTTCTTT
TRBJ2-1,TRBV14,.,.,15,CASSQGVSGYNEQFF,TGTGCCAGCAGCCAAGGTGTTAGCGGTTACAATGAGCAGTTCTTC
TRBJ1-3,TRBV30,.,.,13,CAWDTSSGNTIYF,TGTGCCTGGGACACCAGCTCTGGAAACACCATATATTTT
TRBJ2-7,TRBV10-2,.,TRBD1,13,CASSGTGPYEQYF,TGCGCCAGCTCAGGGACAGGGCCCTACGAGCAGTACTTC
TRBJ2-4,TRBV7-9,.,.,16,CASSSTGLVAKNIQYF,TGTGCCAGCAGCTCGACGGGACTCGTAGCCAAAAACATTCAGTACTTC
TRBJ1-1,TRBV6-1,.,TRBD1,14,CASRETGGPTEAFF,TGTGCCAGCAGGGAGACAGGGGGCCCCACTGAAGCTTTCTTT
TRBJ2-5,TRBV12-5,.,.,13,CASGSGGKETQYF,TGTGCTAGTGGTTCTGGGGGCAAAGAGACCCAGTACTTC
TRBJ2-1,TRBV7-9,.,.,12,CASSLLVHEQFF,TGTGCCAGCAGCTTGCTAGTCCATGAGCAGTTCTTC
TRBJ2-7,TRBV11-2,.,.,14,CASSLDRMPYEQYF,TGTGCCAGCAGCTTAGATCGGATGCCCTACGAGCAGTACTTC
TRBJ1-4,TRBV5-1,.,TRBD1,16,CASSLAGTGGNEKLFF,TGCGCCAGCAGCTTGGCCGGGACAGGGGGTAATGAAAAACTGTTTTTT